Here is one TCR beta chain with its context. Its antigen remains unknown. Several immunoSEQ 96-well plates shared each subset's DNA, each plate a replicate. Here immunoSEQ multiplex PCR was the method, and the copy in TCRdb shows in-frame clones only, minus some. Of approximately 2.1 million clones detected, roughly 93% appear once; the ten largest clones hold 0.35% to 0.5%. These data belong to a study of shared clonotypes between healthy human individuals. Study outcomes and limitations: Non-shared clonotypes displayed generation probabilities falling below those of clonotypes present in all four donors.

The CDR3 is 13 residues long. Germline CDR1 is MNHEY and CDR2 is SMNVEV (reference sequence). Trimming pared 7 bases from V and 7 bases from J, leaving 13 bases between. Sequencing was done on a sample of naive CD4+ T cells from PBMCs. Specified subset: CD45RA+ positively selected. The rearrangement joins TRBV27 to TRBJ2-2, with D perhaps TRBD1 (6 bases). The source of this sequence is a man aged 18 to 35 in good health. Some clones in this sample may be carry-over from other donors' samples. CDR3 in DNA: TGTGCCAGCAACCCCAGGGGTTACGGGGAGCTGTTTTTT. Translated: CASNPRGYGELFF.